One sample yielded the 3 T cell receptor beta chains listed below, sequenced in a study of T cell repertoires in cytomegalovirus infection. These receptors have no known antigen. TCRdb reanalysed the reads using MiXCR and keeps one entry per CDR3 protein. The table includes around 710,000 distinct CDR3 sequences, about 27% detected once. The source material was cultured CD8+ T cells from PBMCs, sampled from culture after CMV antigen stimulation. The receptors were sampled from a human donor in good health (CMV status not recorded). Some clones in this sample may be carry-over from other donors' samples.

The chain joins TRBV28 to TRBJ2-1; D uncertain. V dropped 5 bases and J dropped 3 bases, with 11 bases sitting between them. The length of the CDR3 is 14 residues. The V gene's germline CDR1 is MDHEN and CDR2 SYDVKM. The CDR3 DNA reads as TGTGCCAGCAGTCCCCTATTCAGCTACAATGAGCAGTTCTTC. Protein product: CASSPLFSYNEQFF.

V usage is TRBV28 and J usage is TRBJ2-1; 7 bases agree with TRBD1. Germline V gives CDR1 MDHEN, CDR2 SYDVKM. The CDR3 is 13 amino acids. Losses at the gene ends were 6 bases for V and 8 bases for J; bases not matched to a gene: 7. CDR3 protein: CASRRDRDDEQFF. Written as DNA, the CDR3 is TGTGCCAGCAGACGTGACAGGGACGATGAGCAGTTCTTC.

This clonotype showed up just a few times. This rearrangement joins TRBV6-2 or TRBV6-3 to TRBJ2-7; no firm D call. Germline-derived CDR1 and CDR2 are MNHEY and SVGEGT. CDR3 size: 14 residues. V shed 5 bases and J shed 3 bases, with 14 bases lying between them. CDR3 in DNA: TGTGCCAGCAGTCCCTTAGGACCGGGCTACGAGCAGTACGTC. This translates into CASSPLGPGYEQYV.